The 32 T cell receptor beta chains given below trace back to one sample, sequenced in a study of post-analysis software for immune sequencing data. Study-level points and caveats: Four to six TRBV segments, including TRBV5-6, TRBV5-1 and TRBV20-1, were more frequent in patients than controls.

Their cognate antigens are unknown. Every TCR beta cDNA library bore unique molecular identifiers. Each CDR3 protein gets one entry after TCRdb re-called the PCR reads with MiXCR. The sample includes hundreds of thousands of distinct CDR3 sequences, approximately 42% of them seen just once. Sample: blood. The receptor source for this set is a girl aged 2-10 years with multiple sclerosis.

This clonotype occurred once. The V and J genes are TRBV12-3 or TRBV12-4 and TRBJ1-5; no reliable D call. CDR3 length: 15 residues. Trimming stripped 2 bases from V and 0 bases from J, with 8 bases between. CDR3 sequence (DNA): TGTGCCAGCAGTTTATCATGGGATAGCAATCAGCCCCAGCATTTT. Translation gives CASSLSWDSNQPQHF.

J is TRBJ2-3 and V is TRBV6-5; TRBD1 matches at 11 bases. The CDR3 length is 15 residues. CDR1 is MNHEY, CDR2 SVGAGI, per germline. V lost 5 bases, J lost 4 bases, and 5 bases stayed unmatched. CDR3 in amino acids: CASSLGQGAADTQYF. The CDR3 nucleotides are TGTGCCAGCAGTCTTGGACAGGGGGCAGCAGATACGCAGTATTTT.

J is TRBJ2-3 and V is TRBV4-2; D may be TRBD2 (6 bases). Germline lookup yields CDR1 LGHNA and CDR2 YNFKEQ. The germline V and J ends were trimmed by 0 bases and 6 bases, with 16 bases remaining between them. The CDR3 is 16 amino acids. The CDR3 is CASSQDLAEMRDTQYF. The CDR3 DNA reads TGTGCCAGCAGCCAAGATTTAGCGGAGATGAGGGATACGCAGTATTTT.

The rearrangement joins TRBV20-1 to TRBJ2-1; D might be TRBD1 (5 bases). Germline loops: CDR1 DFQATT, CDR2 SNEGSKA (reference sequence). V lost 4 bases, J lost 0 bases, and 10 bases lay in between. This CDR3 is 14 amino acids long. CDR3 DNA: TGCAGTGCTAAGGGGCCGAGCTCCTACAATGAGCAGTTCTTC. Its translation is CSAKGPSSYNEQFF.

CDR3 loop: CASSPGIFRYNEQFF. CDR3 nucleotides: TGTGCCAGCAGCCCCGGGATTTTTCGTTACAATGAGCAGTTCTTC. This sequence joins TRBV5-6 and TRBJ2-1; possible D gene TRBD2, 5 bases. CDR1 and CDR2 from the germline V gene are SGHDT and YYEEEE. This CDR3 has 15 residues. The ends were cut back, 4 bases at V and 4 bases at J, with 15 bases in the middle.

CDR3 sequence reads: CASSEFSYEQFF. The CDR3 coding sequence is TGTGCCAGCAGTGAGTTTTCCTATGAGCAGTTCTTC. This chain uses TRBV12-3 or TRBV12-4 with TRBJ2-1; D not certain. Between the trimmed V and J ends, which lost 5 bases and 8 bases, there was a span of 10 bases. This CDR3 comprises 12 residues.

This clonotype was observed at least ten times. V gene TRBV7-2 combines with J gene TRBJ2-1, with D perhaps matching TRBD1 (6 bases). CDR3 length: 14 amino acids. V shed 3 bases and J shed 1 base, with 7 bases lying between them. Germline CDR1 SGHTA, CDR2 FQGNSA. CDR3 DNA: TGTGCCAGCAGCTTCCAGGGGTCCTACAATGAGCAGTTCTTC. Translation gives CASSFQGSYNEQFF.

This clonotype has just a few counts. The rearrangement joins TRBV20-1 to TRBJ2-1; 10 nucleotides match TRBD2. Germline values: CDR1 DFQATT, CDR2 SNEGSKA (reference sequence). With V trimmed by 5 bases and J by 3 bases, 4 bases remained unmatched. This CDR3 has 14 residues. The CDR3 loop is CSAETSGNYNEQFF. The CDR3, as DNA: TGCAGTGCTGAAACTAGCGGGAACTACAATGAGCAGTTCTTC.

This clonotype came up a few times. The chain recombines TRBV12-3 or TRBV12-4 with TRBJ1-5, with a tentative D call TRBD1 (5 bases). V dropped 6 bases and J dropped 1 base, with 10 bases sitting between them. CDR3 size: 14 residues. This chain's CDR3 is CASSLRGSNQPQHF. As DNA, the CDR3 is TGTGCCAGCAGCTTACGGGGGAGCAATCAGCCCCAGCATTTT.

This clonotype was observed a few times. This sequence joins TRBV7-2 and TRBJ1-5; maybe TRBD1 (6 bases). The ends were cut back, 5 bases at V and 6 bases at J, with 17 bases in the middle. This CDR3 spans 15 amino acids. Germline loops: CDR1 SGHTA, CDR2 FQGNSA. The CDR3 spells CASSREGVGGQPQHF. The CDR3 DNA follows: TGTGCCAGCAGCAGAGAGGGGGTTGGCGGTCAGCCCCAGCATTTT.

The chain links TRBV6-1 to TRBJ2-7; 11 bases map to TRBD2. There are 15 residues in the CDR3. V lost 5 bases to trimming and J lost 1 base; unmatched junction nucleotides: 4. Germline V gene data show CDR1 as MNHNS and CDR2 as SASEGT. CDR3 nucleotide sequence: TGTGCCAGCAGTCCGACTAGCGGGGTTTCCTACGAGCAGTACTTC. Protein: CASSPTSGVSYEQYF.

There are a few counts of this clonotype. This rearrangement joins TRBV28 to TRBJ2-7, with D possibly matching TRBD2 (5 bases). This CDR3 is 13 amino acids long. Germline assignment: CDR1 MDHEN and CDR2 SYDVKM. Between the trimmed V and J ends, which lost 6 bases and 5 bases, there was a span of 14 bases. For the CDR3, the DNA is TGTGCCAGCAGGTTAATCGGAGGAGACGAGCAGTACTTC. Amino acid sequence: CASRLIGGDEQYF.

This rearrangement joins TRBV2 to TRBJ2-1, with 9 bases matching TRBD2. Germline CDR1 is SNHLY and CDR2 is FYNNEI. V was pared by 6 bases and J by 0 bases, with 12 bases of the junction left unmatched. The CDR3 extends over 18 amino acids. The CDR3 spells CASSGRPHSGSSYNEQFF. DNA of the CDR3: TGTGCCAGCAGCGGAAGACCCCATAGCGGGAGCTCCTACAATGAGCAGTTCTTC.

This clonotype was seen only a few times. This chain connects TRBV13 to TRBJ2-7, with TRBD1 as a possible D gene (6 bases). In germline, CDR1 is PRHDT, CDR2 FYEKMQ (reference sequence). This CDR3 contains 16 residues. Trimming stripped 3 bases from V and 1 base from J, with 16 bases between. DNA for the CDR3: TGTGCCAGCAGCTTTCGGCAGGGGCTTCATTCCTACGAGCAGTACTTC. Its translation: CASSFRQGLHSYEQYF.

This clonotype was found a few times. The chain joins TRBV7-6 to TRBJ2-3; no definite D call. The V end lost 2 bases, the J end lost 3 bases, and 6 bases lay between the germline ends. Germline-derived CDR1 and CDR2 are SGHVS and FNYEAQ. CDR3 length: 13 residues. As DNA, the CDR3 is TGTGCCAGCAGCTTAACCGAAACAGATACGCAGTATTTT. Amino acids: CASSLTETDTQYF.

The J gene is TRBJ1-1, the V gene TRBV5-1, with TRBD1 as a possible D gene (5 bases). The CDR3 runs 17 residues. CDR1 is SGHRS, CDR2 YFSETQ, per germline. Trimming left V 4 bases short and J 3 bases short, with 22 bases between. The CDR3 bases are TGCGCCAGCAGCGGGGGTACCGGGACGGATCTCCACACTGAAGCTTTCTTT. Translated, it gives CASSGGTGTDLHTEAFF.

V is TRBV20-1 and J is TRBJ2-5, with D uncertain. CDR1 and CDR2 (germline): DFQATT, SNEGSKA (reference sequence). The CDR3 is 12 residues long. V lost 3 bases to trimming and J lost 4 bases, with 9 bases between them. This CDR3 reads CSASWGTETQYF. The DNA of the CDR3 is TGCAGTGCTAGCTGGGGAACAGAGACCCAGTACTTC.

This clonotype appeared a few times. The CDR3 loop reads CASSPLGAGNYEQYF. Here the CDR3 DNA reads TGTGCCAGCAGCCCACTGGGGGCAGGGAACTACGAGCAGTACTTC. V and J are TRBV7-2 and TRBJ2-7; possibly TRBD1 for D (6 bases). Germline V gene lookup returns CDR1 SGHTA and CDR2 FQGNSA. The CDR3 runs 15 residues. Trimming stripped 5 bases from V and 3 bases from J, with 17 bases between.

A few counts support this clonotype. The V gene is TRBV5-1, the J gene TRBJ2-7; D gene uncertain. The germline gives CDR1 SGHRS, CDR2 YFSETQ. The CDR3 length is 14 residues. V lost 4 bases, J lost 3 bases, and 14 bases lay in between. CDR3 in DNA: TGCGCCAGCAGCCCCGAGGACCTAATCTACGAGCAGTACTTC. It codes for CASSPEDLIYEQYF. The full variable domain, its missing parts supplied by reference TRBV5-1 and TRBJ2-7, is KAGVTQTPRYLIKTRGQQVTLSCSPISGHRSVSWYQQTPGQGLQFLFEYFSETQRNKGNFPGRFSGRQFSNSRSEMNVSTLELGDSALYLCASSPEDLIYEQYFGPGTRLTVT.

The CDR3 sequence is CSVVWAGSVYEQYF. DNA for the CDR3: TGCAGCGTTGTGTGGGCAGGGTCGGTCTACGAGCAGTACTTC. J is TRBJ2-7 and V is TRBV29-1; TRBD1 might be the D (5 bases). This CDR3 is built from 14 residues. V lost 4 bases and J lost 3, with 16 bases in between. CDR1 and CDR2 (germline): SQVTM, ANQGSEA.

This chain uses TRBV4-1 with TRBJ2-1, with TRBD2 as a possible D gene (5 bases). V dropped 4 bases and J dropped 0 bases, with 13 bases sitting between them. The CDR3 runs to 16 residues. CDR1 is MGHRA and CDR2 is YSYEKL in the germline V gene. CDR3 in DNA: TGCGCCAGCAGCCTTGAGAGGGCCACCTCCTACAATGAGCAGTTCTTC. Protein sequence: CASSLERATSYNEQFF.

V is TRBV12-3 or TRBV12-4 and J is TRBJ2-7; 7 bases align to TRBD2. The length of the CDR3 is 12 residues. The V segment lost 7 bases and the J segment 6 bases; nucleotides outside the gene matches: 6. The CDR3 DNA sequence: TGTGCCAGCACCCTAAGCGGGGTCGAGCAGTACTTC. Protein sequence: CASTLSGVEQYF.

This clonotype occurred a few times. J is TRBJ2-3 and V is TRBV7-9; D is perhaps TRBD1 or TRBD2 (5 bases each). Trimming removed 6 bases from V and 8 bases from J, with 12 bases in between. CDR3 size: 12 residues. CDR1 and CDR2 (germline): SEHNR, FQNEAQ (reference sequence). In DNA form, the CDR3 reads TGTGCCAGCAGGCAAGACGGGGCTACGCAGTATTTT. This codes for CASRQDGATQYF.

This clonotype has a handful of counts. The chain has TRBV5-1 and TRBJ2-1, with 12 bases matching TRBD2. The J segment lost 8 bases and the V segment lost 3 bases, leaving 6 bases of the junction unmatched. CDR1 is SGHRS, CDR2 YFSETQ, per germline. The CDR3 has 15 amino acids. CDR3 sequence (DNA): TGCGCCAGCAGCTCTAGCGGGAGGGCCGGGGATGAGCAGTTCTTC. Encoded protein: CASSSSGRAGDEQFF.

The genes are TRBV10-3 and TRBJ2-1, with D perhaps being TRBD1 or TRBD2 (5 bases each). The CDR3 extends over 14 amino acids. V lost 6 bases, J lost 9 bases, and 18 bases lay in between. Germline V CDR1 and CDR2: ENHRY, SYGVKD. DNA for the CDR3: TGTGCCATCAGCCTCCCAGGGTCTAGCACTGAGCAGTTCTTC. Translated: CAISLPGSSTEQFF.

The rearrangement joins TRBV20-1 to TRBJ2-5; no definite D call. V was shortened by 2 bases and J by 8 bases, with 9 bases between the two germline ends. The CDR3 is 11 amino acids. The germline V gene encodes CDR1 DFQATT and CDR2 SNEGSKA (reference sequence). The CDR3 here is CSARRPDTQYF. The CDR3 DNA sequence: TGCAGTGCTAGAAGACCCGACACCCAGTACTTC.

This chain uses TRBV20-1 with TRBJ2-5; possibly TRBD2 for D (5 bases). The V end lost 8 bases, the J end lost 0 bases, and 13 bases lay between the germline ends. The CDR3 covers 13 residues. The germline V gene has CDR1 DFQATT and CDR2 SNEGSKA (reference sequence). This CDR3 is CSSTGRYQETQYF. CDR3 nucleotides: TGCAGTTCGACGGGAAGGTACCAAGAGACCCAGTACTTC.

This clonotype was counted a few times. The rearrangement uses TRBV27 and TRBJ1-5; tentative D call: TRBD1 (5 bases). The CDR3 runs 15 residues. Between the trimmed V and J ends, which lost 2 bases and 6 bases, there was a span of 14 bases. The V gene's germline CDR1 is MNHEY and CDR2 SMNVEV (reference sequence). The CDR3 DNA reads as TGTGCCAGCAGTTTAAGGTCAGGGATGGGTCAGCCCCAGCATTTT. It codes for CASSLRSGMGQPQHF.

This clonotype was seen only a few times. The V gene is TRBV12-3 or TRBV12-4, the J gene TRBJ2-7, with a possible D match to TRBD2 (6 bases). V was cut by 6 bases and J by 5 bases, with 11 bases left in between. The CDR3 runs 12 residues. CDR3 sequence: CASSFGGNEQYF. CDR3 DNA sequence: TGTGCCAGCAGCTTTGGGGGGAACGAGCAGTACTTC.

This sequence joins TRBV9 and TRBJ1-6; D remains unclear. Between the trimmed V and J ends, which lost 3 bases and 6 bases, there was a span of 13 bases. The CDR3 is 15 residues long. Germline V gene lookup returns CDR1 SGDLS and CDR2 YYNGEE. The CDR3 DNA follows: TGTGCCAGCAGCGGAACCGGGAAGGTTAATTCACCCCTCCACTTT. Amino acids: CASSGTGKVNSPLHF. The whole variable domain, remainder taken from reference TRBV9 and TRBJ1-6, is DSGVTQTPKHLITATGQRVTLRCSPRSGDLSVYWYQQSLDQGLQFLIQYYNGEERAKGNILERFSAQQFPDLHSELNLSSLELGDSALYFCASSGTGKVNSPLHFGNGTRLTVT.

This clonotype was counted a single time. The V call is TRBV13, the J call TRBJ2-3, with D perhaps given as TRBD1 or TRBD2 (5 bases each). V lost 1 base and J 4 bases, leaving 18 bases between the germline ends. Germline V gives CDR1 PRHDT, CDR2 FYEKMQ (reference sequence). The CDR3 extends over 17 amino acids. The DNA of the CDR3 is TGTGCCAGCAGCTTAGTGGGCGGAGAGGGGCTCGCAGATACGCAGTATTTT. It is translated as CASSLVGGEGLADTQYF.

The CDR3 bases are TGCAGCGCCAGTAAGCAGGGGAGTTCATCTGAAGCTTTCTTT. As protein: CSASKQGSSSEAFF. This sequence joins TRBV29-1 and TRBJ1-1; weak D call: TRBD1 (6 bases). Germline-derived CDR1 and CDR2 are SQVTM and ANQGSEA. This CDR3 is 14 amino acids long. V was clipped by 7 bases and J by 6 bases, with 21 bases between them.